This T cell receptor (beta chain) was found in a study of cytomegalovirus exposure and HLA in healthy donors. Findings of the study overall: Productive rates of about 90% or about 30% were seen for most TCR beta V segments in an earlier analysis.

This CDR3 is 15 amino acids long. Germline V CDR1 and CDR2: MNHEY, SVGAGI. Trimming removed 6 bases at V and 0 bases at J, with 9 bases between. This clone appeared a single time. Antigen: not known. PCR primers comprised 60 Vbeta and 13 Jbeta primers. The table came from immunoSEQ multiplex PCR; TCRdb's copy has only in-frame clones and leaves some out. The table includes around 200,000 clones, around 76% detected once. The chain joins TRBV6-5 to TRBJ2-6; D perhaps matches TRBD2 (5 bases). The sequenced sample consisted of PBMCs. This receptor was taken from a middle-aged man in good health and CMV-seropositive. The CDR3 nucleotides are TGTGCCAGCAGCCGAGGGAGCTCTGGGGCCAACGTCCTGACTTTC. It yields the protein CASSRGSSGANVLTF.